This record concerns one T cell receptor beta chain sequence. Its target antigen remains unknown. No per-base quality is available; no much larger clone lies one base away. This entry is derived from a study of control samples from healthy donors and cancer patients (dated by TCRdb to 2020 to 2022). The library relied on the immunoSEQ multiplex PCR assay. TCRdb mirrors the immuneACCESS table, restricted to in-frame sequences. Some clones are absent from its copies; in checked studies, under half trace to an unresolved V gene, and the reason for the others is unknown. The table for this sample lists about 120,000 clones; about 89% of them were counted only once. The ten largest clones capture almost 40% of the sample. CDR1 and CDR2 were assigned from the germline V gene as SGHRS and YFSETQ. From the cysteine through the phenylalanine, the CDR3 covers 14 amino acids. The sequence is cut down to CDR3 DNA, 42 bases in frame from base 1. V drops 3 bases and J drops 5 bases, leaving 14 bases in between.

The rearranged chain carries TRBV5-1 and TRBJ1-1, and the D gene may be TRBD1, 6 bases matching. The TCR sequence derives from a man in his forties or fifties in good health. Sequencing input: blood. The DNA reads as follows: TGCGCCAGCAGCTCACAGGGCTTGGAAACTGAAGCTTTCTTT. Its amino acids are CASSSQGLETEAFF.